Below are 27 T cell receptor beta chains sequenced from a single sample in a study of shared clonotypes between healthy human individuals. Here immunoSEQ multiplex PCR was the method, and the copy in TCRdb shows in-frame clones only, minus some. The sample lists over a million clones; about 75% were seen once. The source material was memory CD4+ T cells sorted from blood. Indicated subset: CD45RA-negative fraction. The receptor set was obtained from a man between 18 and 35 years old in good health.

To note about this clone: This sample also contains other DNA sequences that code for the same CDR3. The V gene is TRBV11-2, the J gene TRBJ2-7; no definite D call. Germline-derived CDR1 and CDR2 are SGHAT and FQNNGV. This CDR3 is 11 amino acids long. Trimming pared 3 bases from V and 4 bases from J, leaving 4 bases between. The CDR3 DNA reads TGTGCCAGCAGCTTGAGGTACGAGCAGTACTTC. This sequence encodes CASSLRYEQYF. Full variable domain (remainder filled in from reference TRBV11-2 and TRBJ2-7): EAGVAQSPRYKIIEKRQSVAFWCNPISGHATLYWYQQILGQGPKLLIQFQNNGVVDDSQLPKDRFSAERLKGVDSTLKIQPAKLEDSAVYLCASSLRYEQYFGPGTRLTVT.

The V gene is TRBV25-1, the J gene TRBJ1-4; D is unresolved. In germline, CDR1 is MGHDK, CDR2 SYGVNS. Between the trimmed V and J ends, which lost 6 bases and 7 bases, there was a span of 12 bases. The CDR3 contains 13 residues. In DNA, the CDR3 is TGTGCCAGCAGACAACACGGAACTGAAAAACTGTTTTTT. This gives the protein CASRQHGTEKLFF.

The chain recombines TRBV7-8 with TRBJ2-3; D is undetermined. CDR3 length: 15 amino acids. In germline, CDR1 is SGHVS, CDR2 FQNEAQ. Trimming took off 0 bases at V and 3 bases at J, with 10 bases between the two ends. CDR3 nucleotide sequence: TGTGCCAGCAGCTTAGCCCAGGTCGGTACAGATACGCAGTATTTT. This sequence encodes CASSLAQVGTDTQYF.

The rearrangement uses TRBV11-2 and TRBJ2-3; 8 bases agree with TRBD2. The germline V gene encodes CDR1 SGHAT and CDR2 FQNNGV. This CDR3 is built from 16 residues. V was clipped by 7 bases and J by 6 bases; unmatched bases: 15. The CDR3 protein is CASTPQRPGGADTQYF. The CDR3 DNA reads TGTGCCAGCACCCCCCAAAGGCCCGGGGGGGCGGATACGCAGTATTTT.

This clone was detected only a few times. This sequence joins TRBV12-1 and TRBJ2-7; the table's D call of TRBD2 was not tested on the DNA. TRBV12-1 is recorded as a pseudogene. CDR3 length equals 17 residues. This chain's CDR3 is CASSFEGGLAGRDEQYF. CDR3 sequence (DNA): TGTGCCAGCAGCTTTGAAGGTGGACTAGCGGGTCGCGACGAGCAGTACTTC.

About this clone itself: This may stem from a read error, because a much larger clone lies one nucleotide away. This chain connects TRBV6-1 to TRBJ1-2; 7 bases match TRBD1. The CDR3 loop spans 13 amino acids. Per germline, CDR1 MNHNS and CDR2 SASEGT. V lost 5 bases, J lost 4 bases, and 4 bases stayed unmatched. The CDR3 bases are TGTGCCAGCAGTTTCGGGACAGCCTATGGCTACACCTTC. Its protein product is CASSFGTAYGYTF.

The J gene is TRBJ1-1, the V gene TRBV7-2, with D hard to call. CDR1 SGHTA and CDR2 FQGNSA come from the germline V gene. Deletions cut 2 bases from V and 0 bases from J, with 7 bases between. The CDR3 contains 14 residues. Here the CDR3 DNA reads TGTGCCAGCAGCTTAATGCGGGTGAACACTGAAGCTTTCTTT. Its protein is CASSLMRVNTEAFF.

The V gene is TRBV25-1, the J gene TRBJ2-7, with D perhaps TRBD2 (5 bases). The germline CDR1 and CDR2 sequences are MGHDK and SYGVNS. The CDR3 has 14 amino acids. V lost 2 bases, J lost 2 bases, and 10 bases lay in between. Written as DNA, the CDR3 is TGTGCCAGCAGTGAAGGGCACGGGACCTACGAGCAGTACTTC. Its protein product is CASSEGHGTYEQYF.

The rearrangement links TRBV6-1 to TRBJ2-2; D is unclear. CDR1 MNHNS and CDR2 SASEGT come from the germline V gene. Deletions cut 8 bases from V and 4 bases from J, with 11 bases between. The CDR3 contains 13 residues. This CDR3 reads CASRRYITGELFF. The CDR3 nucleotides read TGTGCCAGCCGAAGGTATATCACCGGGGAGCTGTTTTTT.

This chain joins TRBV19 and TRBJ1-6; 8 nucleotides agree with TRBD1. The CDR3 extends over 13 amino acids. V shed 6 bases and J 7 bases; nucleotides not matched to a gene: 2. Germline values: CDR1 LNHDA, CDR2 SQIVND (reference sequence). This chain's CDR3 is CASSRGLNSPLHF. Written as DNA, the CDR3 is TGTGCCAGTAGCAGGGGGCTGAATTCACCCCTCCACTTT. The entire variable domain, with the rest obtained from reference TRBV19 and TRBJ1-6, is as follows: DGGITQSPKYLFRKEGQNVTLSCEQNLNHDAMYWYRQDPGQGLRLIYYSQIVNDFQKGDIAEGYSVSREKKESFPLTVTSAQKNPTAFYLCASSRGLNSPLHFGNGTRLTVT.

The chain carries TRBV28 and TRBJ1-2, with 8 bases identical to TRBD1. CDR1 and CDR2 (germline): MDHEN, SYDVKM. CDR3 length equals 14 residues. Trimming removed 6 bases from V and 4 bases from J; junction bases left unmatched: 7. CDR3 coding DNA: TGTGCCAGCAGACCGGACAGGGCGGGCTATGGCTACACCTTC. Protein product: CASRPDRAGYGYTF.

This rearrangement joins TRBV6-1 to TRBJ2-5; 7 nucleotides align to TRBD1. With V trimmed by 6 bases and J by 0 bases, 13 bases remained unmatched. Germline loops: CDR1 MNHNS, CDR2 SASEGT. CDR3 length equals 17 residues. The CDR3 is CASREFHRGQYQETQYF. CDR3 nucleotide sequence: TGTGCCAGCAGGGAATTCCACCGGGGACAGTACCAAGAGACCCAGTACTTC.

The table lists this clone with a count of one. The chain has TRBV5-1 and TRBJ1-1, with TRBD1 as a possible D gene (5 bases). This CDR3 contains 16 residues. V lost 0 bases and J lost 0, with 12 bases in between. CDR1 and CDR2 (germline): SGHRS, YFSETQ. As DNA, the CDR3 is TGCGCCAGCAGCTTGGTGTCGGGGGTTGTGAACACTGAAGCTTTCTTT. It translates to CASSLVSGVVNTEAFF.

V and J are TRBV28 and TRBJ1-2; 9 nucleotides match TRBD1. With 5 bases clipped from V and 5 bases from J, the junction kept 15 bases outside the gene matches. Looked up from germline, CDR1 is MDHEN and CDR2 is SYDVKM. The CDR3 consists of 17 residues. The CDR3 nucleotides are TGTGCCAGCAGTATAACCCAACCGGGACAGGGTCTATATGGCTACACCTTC. Protein: CASSITQPGQGLYGYTF.

The DNA for the CDR3 is TGTGCCAGCAGCGAGGTGAAGACGCCGGGGGAGGGCTACACCTTC. It translates to CASSEVKTPGEGYTF. This chain connects TRBV2 to TRBJ1-2; D is perhaps TRBD1 (5 bases). This CDR3 has 15 amino acids. Germline loops: CDR1 SNHLY, CDR2 FYNNEI. V lost 6 bases, J lost 8 bases, and 22 bases lay in between.

This clone was counted a few times. This chain connects TRBV19 to TRBJ2-2; D uncertain. The CDR3 has 16 residues. Trimming removed 8 bases from V and 0 bases from J, with 16 bases in between. Germline assignment: CDR1 LNHDA and CDR2 SQIVND (reference sequence). The CDR3 reads CASGYHRGSNTGELFF. Written as DNA, the CDR3 is TGTGCCAGTGGGTATCACAGAGGATCGAACACCGGGGAGCTGTTTTTT.

This chain links TRBV10-2 with TRBJ2-7; tentatively, D is TRBD1 (6 bases). The CDR3 contains 13 residues. Germline CDR1 and CDR2: WSHSY and SAAADI. V gave up 6 bases and J gave up 2 bases, with 11 bases separating them. CDR3: CASRGDTPYEQYF. CDR3 DNA sequence: TGCGCCAGCAGAGGGGACACCCCCTACGAGCAGTACTTC.

J is TRBJ1-1 and V is TRBV15; D gene ambiguous. This CDR3 has 14 amino acids. Germline CDR1 reads LNHNV; CDR2 reads YYDKDF (reference sequence). The V gene lost 3 bases and the J gene lost 0 bases, with 8 bases spanning the gap. CDR3 loop: CATSSGVMNTEAFF. In nucleotides, the CDR3 is TGTGCCACCAGCAGCGGGGTTATGAACACTGAAGCTTTCTTT.

In this sample, this clone turned up once. The gene calls are TRBV7-2 and TRBJ2-5; 12 bases are a match to TRBD2. The CDR3 spans 16 residues. The germline gives CDR1 SGHTA, CDR2 FQGNSA. The V gene end was trimmed by 4 bases and the J gene end by 2 bases; junction bases not matched to a gene: 5. As DNA, the CDR3 is TGTGCCAGCAGCTCCCGGACTAGCGGGAAGCAAGAGACCCAGTACTTC. As protein: CASSSRTSGKQETQYF.

The rearrangement joins TRBV10-1 to TRBJ2-1; 11 bases align to TRBD2. Germline lookup yields CDR1 WNHNN and CDR2 SYGVQD (reference sequence). The CDR3 has 16 amino acids. With V trimmed by 0 bases and J by 6 bases, 4 bases remained unmatched. The DNA of the CDR3 is TGCGCCAGCAGTGAGTCGAGGCTAGCGGGGGGCAATGAGCAGTTCTTC. Its translation: CASSESRLAGGNEQFF.

The rearrangement joins TRBV9 to TRBJ2-5, with D possibly being TRBD1 (5 bases). Germline-derived CDR1 and CDR2 are SGDLS and YYNGEE. The CDR3 is 16 residues long. The V end lost 0 bases, the J end lost 5 bases, and 17 bases lay between the germline ends. The CDR3 here is CASSVGARVNFETQYF. The DNA of the CDR3 is TGTGCCAGCAGCGTAGGTGCCAGGGTAAATTTTGAGACCCAGTACTTC.

This clone was picked up a small number of times. V usage is TRBV10-3 and J usage is TRBJ2-7; the match to TRBD1 covers 7 bases. V lost 10 bases and J lost 0; bases outside the gene matches: 6. Germline assignment: CDR1 ENHRY and CDR2 SYGVKD. The CDR3 is 13 amino acids. The CDR3 DNA sequence: TGTGCCACCGTCCGGGACAGCTCCTACGAGCAGTACTTC. Protein product: CATVRDSSYEQYF.

This clone showed up just a few times. This chain links TRBV6-4 with TRBJ1-5, with a weak D call TRBD1 (5 bases). V lost 8 bases to trimming and J lost 4 bases, with 18 bases between them. Germline loops: CDR1 MRHNA, CDR2 SNTAGT. There are 15 residues in the CDR3. This CDR3 reads CASSYGAIPNQPQHF. The DNA for the CDR3 is TGTGCCAGCTCATACGGGGCGATACCTAATCAGCCCCAGCATTTT.

This CDR3 reads CASSRGLAGDEQFF. The CDR3 region has the DNA TGTGCCAGCAGCCGCGGACTAGCAGGGGATGAGCAGTTCTTC. The chain carries TRBV7-3 and TRBJ2-1; TRBD2 matches at 8 bases. The CDR3 has 14 amino acids. Germline V gene lookup returns CDR1 SGHTA and CDR2 FQGTGA. V was clipped by 5 bases and J by 8 bases; unmatched bases: 8.

Note on this clone: Different DNA sequences within this sample yield the same CDR3. The chain employs TRBV5-1 and TRBJ2-2; no definite D call. CDR1 and CDR2 from the germline V gene are SGHRS and YFSETQ. V was clipped by 0 bases and J by 4 bases, with 7 bases between them. This CDR3 has 14 residues. CDR3 nucleotides: TGCGCCAGCAGCTTGGAAGGTCGCACCGGGGAGCTGTTTTTT. This encodes CASSLEGRTGELFF.

The count of this clone is one. The chain carries TRBV9 and TRBJ2-5; TRBD2 might be the D (6 bases). The germline V gene encodes CDR1 SGDLS and CDR2 YYNGEE. This CDR3 has 16 amino acids. Trimming pared 4 bases from V and 2 bases from J, leaving 18 bases between. Written as DNA, the CDR3 is TGTGCCAGCAGCTTGTTAGCGGAATCTCCTCAAGAGACCCAGTACTTC. It codes for CASSLLAESPQETQYF.

This clone has more than one count but fewer than ten. The rearrangement joins TRBV28 to TRBJ1-3; 8 positions agree with TRBD1. Per the germline V gene, CDR1 is MDHEN and CDR2 is SYDVKM. The CDR3 sequence is 16 residues long. The trim removed 5 bases at V and 4 bases at J, leaving 10 bases unmatched. CDR3 bases: TGTGCCAGCAGTCACAGGGGGGGCAGGACCGGAAACACCATATATTTT. It codes for CASSHRGGRTGNTIYF. The full variable domain, in which reference TRBV28 and TRBJ1-3 provide the parts outside the CDR3, is DVKVTQSSRYLVKRTGEKVFLECVQDMDHENMFWYRQDPGLGLRLIYFSYDVKMKEKGDIPEGYSVSREKKERFSLILESASTNQTSMYLCASSHRGGRTGNTIYFGEGSWLTVV.